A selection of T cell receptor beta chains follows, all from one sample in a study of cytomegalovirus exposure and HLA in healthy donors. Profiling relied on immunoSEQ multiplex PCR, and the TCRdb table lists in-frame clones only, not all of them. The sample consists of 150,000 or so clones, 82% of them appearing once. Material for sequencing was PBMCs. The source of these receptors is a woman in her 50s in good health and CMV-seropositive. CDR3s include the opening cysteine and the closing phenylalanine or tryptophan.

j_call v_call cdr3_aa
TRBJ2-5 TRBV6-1 CASRGGETQYF
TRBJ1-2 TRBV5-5 CASSLAGQDNYGYTF
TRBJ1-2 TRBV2 CASSDLDWDSRMGGYTF
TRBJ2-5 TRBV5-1 CASSLGRAVQETQYF
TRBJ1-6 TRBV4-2 CASSQVGDGNSPLHF
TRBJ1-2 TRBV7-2 CASSHPRMTGNGYTF
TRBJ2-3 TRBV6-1 CASSEVNRGYTDTQYF
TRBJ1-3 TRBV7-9 CSSSFPGQSSGNTIYF
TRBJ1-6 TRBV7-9 CASSLVGGNSPLHF
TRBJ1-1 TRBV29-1 CSGNRGTEAFF
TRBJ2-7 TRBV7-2 CASTSGNEQYF
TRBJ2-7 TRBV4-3 CASSRDRGPYEQYF
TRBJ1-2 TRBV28 CASSSEGRYTF
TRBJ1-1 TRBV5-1 CASSPRQGLNTEAFF
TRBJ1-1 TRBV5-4 CASSPDSNTEAFF
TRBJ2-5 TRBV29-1 CSVVQGAETQYF
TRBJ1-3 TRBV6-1 CASSERQGNTIYF
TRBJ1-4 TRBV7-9 CASSLPGQGHEKLFF
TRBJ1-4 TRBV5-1 CASSLGDSPNEKLFF
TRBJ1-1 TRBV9 CASSVDRGRAFF
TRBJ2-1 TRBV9 CASSVEGSGGANEQFF
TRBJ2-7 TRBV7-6 CASSLDRGTSYEQYF
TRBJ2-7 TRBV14 CASSLPSRSYEQYF
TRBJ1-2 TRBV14 CASSQAGGANYGYTF
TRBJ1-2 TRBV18 CASSLGSMGDGYTF
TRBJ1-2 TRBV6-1 CASSRDRKRSGYTF
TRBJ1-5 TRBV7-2 CASSLGGPGYQPQHF
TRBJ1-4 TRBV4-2 CASSQPREGSTNEKLFF
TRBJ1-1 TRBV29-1 CSVDGTLNTEAFF
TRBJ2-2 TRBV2 CASSEVGQGGITGELFF
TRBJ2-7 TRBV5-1 CASSLGQGAQEQYF
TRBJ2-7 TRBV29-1 CSARDRGDYEQYF
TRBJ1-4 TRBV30 CAWSDGHRANEKLFF
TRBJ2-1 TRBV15 CATSRDLLQAENNEQFF
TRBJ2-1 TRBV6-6 CATSRDSYNEQFF
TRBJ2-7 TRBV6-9 CASAGAPREQYF
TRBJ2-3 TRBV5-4 CASSRDSSDTQYF
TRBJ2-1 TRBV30 CASQATSAREQFF
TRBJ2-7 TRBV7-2 CASSSLAGAYEQYF
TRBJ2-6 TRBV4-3 CASSQDLWPGANVLTF
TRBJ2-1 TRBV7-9 CASSLVRGQGLDEQFF
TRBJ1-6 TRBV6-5 CASTSNGANSPLHF
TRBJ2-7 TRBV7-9 CSSSQQGTSYEQYF
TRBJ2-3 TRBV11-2 CASSYTSTDTQYF
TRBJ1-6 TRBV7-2 CASSFSAPPPDNSPLHF
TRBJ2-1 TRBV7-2 CASSLGVVQFF
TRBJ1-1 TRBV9 CASSEDFMNTEAFF
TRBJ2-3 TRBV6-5 CASSYSQGAVDTQYF
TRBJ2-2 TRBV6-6 CASLRLGFTGELFF
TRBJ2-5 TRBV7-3 CASSLYPGETQYF